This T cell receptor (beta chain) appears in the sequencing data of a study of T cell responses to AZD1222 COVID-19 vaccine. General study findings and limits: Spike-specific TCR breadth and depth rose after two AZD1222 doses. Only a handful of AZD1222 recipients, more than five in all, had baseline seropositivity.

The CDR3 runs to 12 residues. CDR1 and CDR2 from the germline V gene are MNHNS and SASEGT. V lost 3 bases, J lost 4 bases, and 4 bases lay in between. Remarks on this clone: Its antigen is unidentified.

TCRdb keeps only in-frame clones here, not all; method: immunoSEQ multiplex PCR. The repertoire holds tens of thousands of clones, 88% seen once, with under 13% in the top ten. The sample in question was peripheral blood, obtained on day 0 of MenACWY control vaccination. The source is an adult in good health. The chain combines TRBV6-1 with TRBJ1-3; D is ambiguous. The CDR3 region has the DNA TGTGCCAGCAGTGAGGTGGGAAACACCATATATTTT. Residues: CASSEVGNTIYF.